The source of this T cell receptor (beta chain) is a study of breast tumors, draining lymph nodes, adjacent tissues. Whole-study results and caveats: Tumors had less TCR diversity than lymph nodes, more than nontumor tissue.

TCRdb re-derived calls from the multiplex PCR reads in MiXCR, one entry per CDR3 protein. In the table there are 150,000 or so distinct CDR3 sequences, roughly 35% of which are singletons. Samples came from axillary lymph nodes draining the breast cancer. A single count supports this clonotype. Antigen: not known. Trimming shortened V by 3 bases and J by 2 bases, and 10 bases separated the two germline ends. Per germline, CDR1 SQVTM and CDR2 ANQGSEA. The CDR3 length is 13 residues. Sequencing used axillary lymph node tissue. The rearrangement uses TRBV29-1 and TRBJ2-5; weak D call: TRBD2 (6 bases). This TCR derives from a female donor with breast cancer. Some clones in this sample may be carry-over from other donors' samples. The CDR3, as DNA: TGCAGCGTTGACGTTGGGGGGCAAGAGACCCAGTACTTC. As protein: CSVDVGGQETQYF.